Shown below are 30 T cell receptor beta chains from a single sample sequenced in a study of T cell changes during pregnancy in multiple sclerosis. The assay was immunoSEQ multiplex PCR, and TCRdb's table has in-frame clones only and misses some. Of tens of thousands of clones listed, 90% to 95% are singletons. The material was peripheral blood, obtained in the third trimester of pregnancy. The receptors were gathered from a female donor in good health, enrolled as a control in a pregnancy study.

The chain uses TRBV28 and TRBJ2-5; 10 nucleotides match TRBD1. V trimming: 6 bases; J trimming: 4 bases; junction bases outside the gene matches: 2. Germline V gives CDR1 MDHEN, CDR2 SYDVKM. The CDR3 extends over 13 amino acids. CDR3 region: CASRGQGRETQYF. CDR3 bases: TGTGCCAGCAGGGGACAGGGGAGAGAGACCCAGTACTTC.

The rearrangement joins TRBV10-3 to TRBJ1-4; no clear D gene. Trimming cost V 6 bases and J 7 bases, with 15 bases left between them. Germline lookup yields CDR1 ENHRY and CDR2 SYGVKD. This CDR3 is built from 14 residues. In nucleotides, the CDR3 is TGTGCCATCAGCGCGGCCATCCGGGGTGAAAAACTGTTTTTT. Translating gives CAISAAIRGEKLFF.

The CDR3 DNA is TGTGCCAGCAGTCCAGCGGGGGGCAAGAACACTGAAGCTTTCTTT. Protein: CASSPAGGKNTEAFF. The V call is TRBV27, the J call TRBJ1-1; a weak D match, TRBD1 (6 bases). V was shortened by 5 bases and J by 1 base, with 14 bases between the two germline ends. This CDR3 is 15 amino acids long. Germline loops: CDR1 MNHEY, CDR2 SMNVEV (reference sequence).

The V and J genes are TRBV4-1 and TRBJ2-7, with a tentative D call TRBD2 (5 bases). The CDR3 spans 15 residues. Trimming removed 0 bases at V and 3 bases at J, with 12 bases between. From germline, CDR1 is MGHRA and CDR2 YSYEKL. The CDR3 here is CASSQERYGNYEQYF. The CDR3, as DNA: TGCGCCAGCAGCCAAGAAAGGTACGGGAACTACGAGCAGTACTTC.

The chain has TRBV18 and TRBJ1-1, with D tentatively TRBD1 (5 bases). Trimming shortened V by 3 bases and J by 3 bases, and 11 bases separated the two germline ends. This CDR3 is built from 14 residues. Germline CDR1 KGHSH, CDR2 LQKENI. In DNA, the CDR3 is TGTGCCAGCTCACCCCACGGGGGGGACACTGAAGCTTTCTTT. The encoded protein is CASSPHGGDTEAFF.

V usage is TRBV13 and J usage is TRBJ2-4; D is perhaps TRBD2 (5 bases). The V end lost 4 bases, the J end lost 1 base, and 14 bases lay between the germline ends. Germline CDR1 and CDR2: PRHDT and FYEKMQ (reference sequence). The CDR3 contains 16 residues. The CDR3 DNA follows: TGTGCCAGCAGCTCGGCGGAGGAAGCGGCCAAAAACATTCAGTACTTC. Protein sequence: CASSSAEEAAKNIQYF.

This clone was found a few times. The chain couples TRBV7-2 to TRBJ1-2; 9 nucleotides match TRBD1. Losses at the gene ends were 5 bases for V and 6 bases for J; bases not matched to a gene: 4. Germline-derived CDR1 and CDR2 are SGHTA and FQGNSA. This CDR3 is 13 amino acids long. The CDR3 region has the DNA TGTGCCAGCAGCCCCAGACAGGGGGATGGCTACACCTTC. It yields the protein CASSPRQGDGYTF.

The chain joins TRBV28 to TRBJ1-1; D is unresolved. Deletions cut 6 bases from V and 6 bases from J, with 14 bases between. Germline lookup yields CDR1 MDHEN and CDR2 SYDVKM. This CDR3 comprises 13 residues. CDR3 in DNA: TGTGCCAGCAGCCTAGATAGGTGGGCTGAAGCTTTCTTT. Translating gives CASSLDRWAEAFF.

This rearrangement joins TRBV5-6 to TRBJ1-5, with D perhaps matching TRBD1 (6 bases). This CDR3 has 16 residues. V lost 2 bases, J lost 5 bases, and 17 bases lay in between. Germline V gene lookup returns CDR1 SGHDT and CDR2 YYEEEE. The CDR3 nucleotides are TGTGCCAGCAGCTTTGGGGGGGGGCAGATTTATCAGCCCCAGCATTTT. It specifies CASSFGGGQIYQPQHF.

The chain recombines TRBV14 with TRBJ1-6, with D uncertain. The CDR3 totals 14 residues. V lost 4 bases, J lost 8 bases, and 12 bases lay in between. Germline V gives CDR1 SGHDN, CDR2 FVKESK. CDR3 sequence (DNA): TGTGCCAGCAGCCTAAACAATCAACATTCACCCCTCCACTTT. As protein: CASSLNNQHSPLHF.

The chain carries TRBV30 and TRBJ2-2, with 11 bases identical to TRBD2. Germline CDR1 GTSNPN, CDR2 SVGIG (reference sequence). V shed 3 bases, J shed 6 bases, and the junction held 6 bases outside the gene matches. CDR3 length: 15 amino acids. The CDR3 bases are TGTGCCTGGAGAATAGCGGGAGGGACCCCCGGGGAGCTGTTTTTT. Translation: CAWRIAGGTPGELFF.

In its sample, this clone was seen once. The genes are TRBV30 and TRBJ2-2; 9 nucleotides line up with TRBD1. V was pared by 8 bases and J by 2 bases, with 6 bases of the junction left unmatched. Germline V gene data show CDR1 as GTSNPN and CDR2 as SVGIG (reference sequence). The CDR3 totals 14 residues. CDR3 bases: TGTGCCCGCAAGGGACAGGGCAACACCGGGGAGCTGTTTTTT. Residues: CARKGQGNTGELFF.

The J gene is TRBJ2-7, the V gene TRBV15, with D hard to call. V was trimmed by 1 base and J by 0 bases, leaving 13 bases between them. Germline CDR1 LNHNV, CDR2 YYDKDF (reference sequence). There are 16 residues in the CDR3. The CDR3 nucleotides are TGTGCCACCAGCAGAGCGGTTTCTGACATCTCCTACGAGCAGTACTTC. Protein product: CATSRAVSDISYEQYF.

The V and J genes are TRBV13 and TRBJ2-3; 14 nucleotides agree with TRBD2. The CDR3 loop spans 16 amino acids. J gave up 5 bases and V 6 bases, and 7 bases lay outside the gene matches. Germline loops: CDR1 PRHDT, CDR2 FYEKMQ (reference sequence). Written as DNA, the CDR3 is TGTGCCAGCAGTTGGACTAGCGGGGGGCGGTTAGATACGCAGTATTTT. This sequence encodes CASSWTSGGRLDTQYF.

This clone was detected once. V gene TRBV10-2 combines with J gene TRBJ2-3; 7 bases map to TRBD2. The V segment lost 4 bases and the J segment 0 bases; nucleotides outside the gene matches: 1. Germline V gene sequence: CDR1 WSHSY, CDR2 SAAADI. The CDR3 has 14 amino acids. CDR3 loop: CASSGLASTDTQYF. The CDR3 nucleotides read TGCGCCAGCAGTGGACTAGCAAGCACAGATACGCAGTATTTT.

The chain uses TRBV2 and TRBJ2-1, with TRBD2 matching over 12 bases. V was clipped by 8 bases and J by 6 bases; unmatched bases: 11. Germline assignment: CDR1 SNHLY and CDR2 FYNNEI. The CDR3 is made up of 16 amino acids. The CDR3: CASGRLAGVRGNEQFF. CDR3 bases: TGTGCCAGCGGTCGACTAGCGGGAGTTAGGGGCAATGAGCAGTTCTTC.

This sequence joins TRBV5-1 and TRBJ1-1; 7 nucleotides align to TRBD1. The germline gives CDR1 SGHRS, CDR2 YFSETQ. V trimming: 3 bases; J trimming: 5 bases; junction bases outside the gene matches: 7. The CDR3 loop spans 14 amino acids. CDR3 sequence reads: CASSSSGGGTEAFF. As DNA, the CDR3 is TGCGCCAGCAGCTCATCAGGGGGAGGAACTGAAGCTTTCTTT.

V and J are TRBV4-1 and TRBJ1-1; D remains ambiguous. V lost 4 bases and J 3 bases, leaving 18 bases between the germline ends. Germline V CDR1 and CDR2: MGHRA, YSYEKL. The CDR3 contains 16 residues. Here the CDR3 reads CASSPLPGRLDTEAFF. The CDR3 DNA is TGCGCCAGCAGCCCCCTACCCGGACGACTAGACACTGAAGCTTTCTTT.

This sequence joins TRBV5-4 and TRBJ2-3; D unclear. V lost 1 base and J 0 bases, leaving 9 bases between the germline ends. The CDR3 sequence is 15 residues long. CDR1 is SGHNT, CDR2 YYREEE, per germline (reference sequence). This chain's CDR3 is CASSLYGRSTDTQYF. CDR3 sequence (DNA): TGTGCCAGCAGCTTGTATGGGCGTAGCACAGATACGCAGTATTTT.

This rearrangement joins TRBV4-1 to TRBJ2-2; 7 positions match TRBD2. The CDR3 loop spans 16 amino acids. CDR1 MGHRA and CDR2 YSYEKL come from the germline V gene. The J segment lost 1 base and the V segment lost 2 bases, leaving 4 bases of the junction unmatched. CDR3 DNA: TGCGCCAGCAGCCAACAAGCGGGGTTGAACACCGGGGAGCTGTTTTTT. Translated: CASSQQAGLNTGELFF.

The V call is TRBV5-4, the J call TRBJ1-1; D not certain. Between the trimmed V and J ends, which lost 5 bases and 5 bases, there was a span of 19 bases. Germline CDR1 SGHNT, CDR2 YYREEE (reference sequence). There are 15 residues in the CDR3. CDR3 in amino acids: CASSTGLVAGTEAFF. CDR3 nucleotides: TGTGCCAGCAGTACGGGTCTCGTAGCGGGAACTGAAGCTTTCTTT.

V usage is TRBV27 and J usage is TRBJ2-7; D remains ambiguous. Trimming pared 6 bases from V and 7 bases from J, leaving 10 bases between. CDR1 and CDR2 from the germline V gene are MNHEY and SMNVEV (reference sequence). The CDR3 has 11 amino acids. The CDR3: CASSRGWEQYF. In DNA, the CDR3 is TGTGCCAGCAGCCGCGGTTGGGAGCAGTACTTC.

The rearrangement uses TRBV5-4 and TRBJ2-2, with 7 bases aligning to TRBD1. CDR1 and CDR2 (germline): SGHNT, YYREEE (reference sequence). The V segment lost 4 bases and the J segment 4 bases; nucleotides outside the gene matches: 13. This CDR3 comprises 17 residues. DNA for the CDR3: TGTGCCAGCAGCCTGAACCCAGGGACAGTTCCCACCGGGGAGCTGTTTTTT. Its translation is CASSLNPGTVPTGELFF.

V is TRBV19 and J is TRBJ1-1; 7 bases are shared with TRBD1. CDR1 and CDR2 (germline): LNHDA, SQIVND (reference sequence). V lost 3 bases and J lost 1; bases outside the gene matches: 5. The CDR3 loop spans 15 amino acids. The CDR3 sequence: CASSIFGTANTEAFF. The CDR3 DNA sequence: TGTGCCAGTAGTATCTTTGGGACAGCGAACACTGAAGCTTTCTTT.

The J gene is TRBJ2-2, the V gene TRBV15, with D possibly matching TRBD2 (7 bases). The V and J ends lost 6 bases and 0 bases respectively, with 17 bases between them. The CDR3 contains 17 residues. The germline V gene encodes CDR1 LNHNV and CDR2 YYDKDF (reference sequence). Written as DNA, the CDR3 is TGTGCCACCAGGGGGGCGGGGGCAGGGGCGAACACCGGGGAGCTGTTTTTT. Its protein product is CATRGAGAGANTGELFF.

The chain is built from TRBV10-3 and TRBJ1-5, with D perhaps TRBD1 (5 bases). V was trimmed by 0 bases and J by 6 bases, leaving 9 bases between them. The CDR3 loop spans 14 amino acids. CDR1 ENHRY and CDR2 SYGVKD come from the germline V gene. The CDR3 DNA reads TGTGCCATCAGTGAGTCGTCAGGGTTTCAGCCCCAGCATTTT. Protein sequence: CAISESSGFQPQHF.

V is TRBV11-2 and J is TRBJ2-3; 12 bases are a match to TRBD2. The CDR3 has 16 residues. Trimming removed 5 bases from V and 6 bases from J; junction bases left unmatched: 9. Per the germline V gene, CDR1 is SGHAT and CDR2 is FQNNGV. The CDR3 sequence: CASSTGLAGLVDTQYF. DNA of the CDR3: TGTGCCAGCAGCACGGGACTAGCGGGCTTGGTGGATACGCAGTATTTT.

The chain couples TRBV5-1 to TRBJ2-4; 8 nucleotides agree with TRBD2. V dropped 4 bases and J dropped 7; count of bases not matched to a gene: 7. From germline, CDR1 is SGHRS and CDR2 YFSETQ. The CDR3 loop spans 14 amino acids. The CDR3 nucleotides are TGCGCCAGCAGCGAGCCGACTAGCGCCAACATTCAGTACTTC. It specifies CASSEPTSANIQYF.

This clone was detected only once. The chain couples TRBV5-1 to TRBJ2-5; 8 bases match TRBD1. Germline lookup yields CDR1 SGHRS and CDR2 YFSETQ. V gave up 6 bases and J gave up 4 bases; unmatched junction bases: 8. The CDR3 loop spans 14 amino acids. CDR3 sequence: CASNDRGATETQYF. As DNA, the CDR3 is TGCGCCAGCAACGACAGGGGAGCGACAGAGACCCAGTACTTC.

The rearrangement uses TRBV5-5 and TRBJ1-5, with a possible D match to TRBD1 (5 bases). Trimming took off 1 base at V and 0 bases at J, with 11 bases between the two ends. This CDR3 spans 16 amino acids. The germline CDR1 and CDR2 sequences are SGHKS and YYEKEE (reference sequence). CDR3: CASSLRGTYSNQPQHF. The CDR3 DNA is TGTGCCAGCAGCTTGAGGGGAACGTATAGCAATCAGCCCCAGCATTTT.